This T cell receptor (beta chain) emerged from a study of T cells after yellow fever vaccination. The overall study: SMART-Seq v4 Ultra Low Input served to prepare low-cell-number fractions.

A 5'RACE template-switching step, the method used to make TCR cDNA, added a universal primer site and UMIs. TCRdb used MiXCR to reprocess the 5' RACE reads, holding one entry per CDR3 protein. There are about 130,000 distinct CDR3 sequences in the sample; about 8.4% occur only once, and 40% lies in the top ten. Study-wide points: Most primary-vaccination clones recurred post-booster (approximately 96% CD4, over 70% CD8). When the response was secondary, it was weaker but reached its peak faster, day 5 versus 15.

This clonotype was detected only a few times. Its specificity is unknown. The CDR3 spans 16 residues. Trimming took off 1 base at V and 2 bases at J, with 13 bases between the two ends. Germline CDR1 and CDR2: SGHAT and FQNNGV. Here the sequenced sample was CD8+ T cells sorted from PBMCs, taken on the day of the yellow fever booster vaccination. The TCR comes from a man aged 18 to 30 who received the YFV17D yellow fever vaccine. This chain links TRBV11-2 with TRBJ2-3, with TRBD2 as a possible D gene (5 bases). DNA of the CDR3: TGTGCCAGCAGCTTAGGCGGGTGGGGTCCCACAGATACGCAGTATTTT. Translating it yields CASSLGGWGPTDTQYF.